This T cell receptor (beta chain) was obtained from a study of graft-versus-host responses after intestinal transplantation. Trimming removed 2 bases from V and 5 bases from J, with 10 bases in between. Germline V gene lookup returns CDR1 MNHEY and CDR2 SMNVEV (reference sequence). This CDR3 has 14 residues. Clones were read by immunoSEQ multiplex PCR, and TCRdb kept only the in-frame ones, dropping some. The table has 90,000 to 100,000 clones, more than 70% seen once. The sequence derives from a human patient who received an intestinal transplant, so some T cells may come from the graft donor. The rearrangement uses TRBV27 and TRBJ1-5; D is perhaps TRBD1 (5 bases). The specimen was PBMCs, collected 255 days after intestinal transplant. CDR3 sequence (DNA): TGTGCCAGCAGTTTAAGGGAAGGGGATCAGCCCCAGCATTTT. Protein product: CASSLREGDQPQHF.